This T cell receptor beta chain was sequenced for a study of a mutant IDH1 vaccine in newly diagnosed glioma. Time point: week 23, last vaccination. Every vaccination contained 300 ug of the mutant IDH1 20-mer peptide and was paired with topical imiquimod. New IDH1-mutant, ATRX-lost WHO grade 3 or 4 astrocytomas occurred in donors. This clone has just one count. Antigen: not known. This CDR3 is built from 11 residues. V lost 5 bases, J lost 1 base, and 3 bases lay in between. The germline V gene has CDR1 SGHTA and CDR2 FQGNSA. Libraries were prepared by immunoSEQ multiplex PCR; TCRdb keeps only in-frame clonotypes and omits some of them. Of tens of thousands of clones in the sample, about 87% were seen once.

This sequence was found in a man younger than 30 with glioma. V and J are TRBV7-2 and TRBJ2-7; D unresolved. Material: PBMCs, obtained from a glioma patient whose treatment included an IDH1 peptide vaccine. The CDR3 nucleotides read TGTGCCAGCAGCCGGTCCTACGAGCAGTACTTC. This codes for CASSRSYEQYF.